This TCR beta chain was found in a study of shared clonotypes between healthy human individuals. Findings of the study overall: Memory subsets generally showed smaller estimated richness than naive subsets did.

With regard to this clone: Its antigen is undetermined.

Here immunoSEQ multiplex PCR was the method, and the copy in TCRdb shows in-frame clones only, minus some. The sample contains more than 900,000 clones, approximately 80% of which appear only once. Germline CDR1 MNHEY, CDR2 SVGAGI. The ends were cut back, 7 bases at V and 6 bases at J, with 9 bases in the middle. CDR3 size: 11 residues. Material for sequencing was memory CD4+ T cells from PBMCs. The subset here: CD45RA-negative fraction. The clonotype comes from a man aged 18 to 30 in good health. Some clones in this sample may be carry-over from other donors' samples. The V and J genes are TRBV6-5 and TRBJ1-1; D is perhaps TRBD1 (5 bases). CDR3 nucleotides: TGTGCCAGCACAAGGGGTTCTGAAGCTTTCTTT. The encoded protein is CASTRGSEAFF.